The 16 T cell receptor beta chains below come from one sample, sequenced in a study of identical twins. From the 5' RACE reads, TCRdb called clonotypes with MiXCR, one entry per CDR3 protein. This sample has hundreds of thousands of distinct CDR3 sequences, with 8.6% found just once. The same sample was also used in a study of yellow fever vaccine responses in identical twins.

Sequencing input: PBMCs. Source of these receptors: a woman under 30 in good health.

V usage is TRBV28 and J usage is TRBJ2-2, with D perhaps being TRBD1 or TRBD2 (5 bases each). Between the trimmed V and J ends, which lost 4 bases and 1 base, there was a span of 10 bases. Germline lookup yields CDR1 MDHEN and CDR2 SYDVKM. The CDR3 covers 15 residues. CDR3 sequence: CASSSGRQNTGELFF. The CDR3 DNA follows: TGTGCCAGCAGTTCGGGACGGCAGAACACCGGGGAGCTGTTTTTT.

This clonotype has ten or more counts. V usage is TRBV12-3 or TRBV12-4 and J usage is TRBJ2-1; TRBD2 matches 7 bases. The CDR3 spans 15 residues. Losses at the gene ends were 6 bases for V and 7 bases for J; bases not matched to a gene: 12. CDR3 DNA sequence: TGTGCCAGCAGCGCCACTAGCGCCCCAGCGAATGAGCAGTTCTTC. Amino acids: CASSATSAPANEQFF.

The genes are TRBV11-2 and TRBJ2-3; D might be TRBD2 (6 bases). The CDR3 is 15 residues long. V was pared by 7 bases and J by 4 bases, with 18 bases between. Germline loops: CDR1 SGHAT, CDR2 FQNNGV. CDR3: CASTRDFFEADTQYF. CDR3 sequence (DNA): TGTGCCAGCACCCGGGACTTTTTCGAGGCAGATACGCAGTATTTT.

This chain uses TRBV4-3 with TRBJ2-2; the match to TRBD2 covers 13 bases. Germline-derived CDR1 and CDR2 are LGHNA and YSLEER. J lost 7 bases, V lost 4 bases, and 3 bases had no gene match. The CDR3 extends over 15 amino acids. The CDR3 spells CASSLGLAGVGELFF. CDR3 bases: TGCGCCAGCAGCCTAGGACTAGCGGGAGTCGGGGAGCTGTTTTTT.

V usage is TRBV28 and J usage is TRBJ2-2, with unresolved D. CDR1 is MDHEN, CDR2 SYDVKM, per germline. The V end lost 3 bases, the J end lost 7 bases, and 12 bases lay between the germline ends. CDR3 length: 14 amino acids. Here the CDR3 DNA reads TGTGCCAGCAGTTTGCTGAAGAGTATCGGGGAGCTGTTTTTT. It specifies CASSLLKSIGELFF.

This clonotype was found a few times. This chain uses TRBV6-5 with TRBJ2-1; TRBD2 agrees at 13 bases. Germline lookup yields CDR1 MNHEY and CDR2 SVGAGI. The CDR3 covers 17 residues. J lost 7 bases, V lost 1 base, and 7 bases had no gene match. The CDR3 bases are TGTGCCAGCAGTTACTATAGGACTAGCGGGGGAAAGAATGAGCAGTTCTTC. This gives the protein CASSYYRTSGGKNEQFF.

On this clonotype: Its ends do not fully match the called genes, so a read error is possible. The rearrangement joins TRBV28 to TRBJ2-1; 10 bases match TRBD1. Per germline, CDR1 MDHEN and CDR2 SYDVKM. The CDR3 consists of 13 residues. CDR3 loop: CASSFDRGRRWLF. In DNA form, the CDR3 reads TGTGCCAGCAGTTTTGACAGGGGGCGTAGGTGGCTCTTC.

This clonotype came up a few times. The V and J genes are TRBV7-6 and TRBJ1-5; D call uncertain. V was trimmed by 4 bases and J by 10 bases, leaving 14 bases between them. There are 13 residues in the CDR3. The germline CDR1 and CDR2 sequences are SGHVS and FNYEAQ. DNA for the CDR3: TGTGCCAGCAGCTCCAGTCCTCTCAGCCCCCAGCATTTT. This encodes CASSSSPLSPQHF.

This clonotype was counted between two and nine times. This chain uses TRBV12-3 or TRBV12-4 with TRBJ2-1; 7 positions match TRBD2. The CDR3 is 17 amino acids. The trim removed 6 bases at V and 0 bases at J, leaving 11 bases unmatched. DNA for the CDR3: TGTGCCAGCAGCCAAGGACTAGGGTTATTCTCCTACAATGAGCAGTTCTTC. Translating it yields CASSQGLGLFSYNEQFF.

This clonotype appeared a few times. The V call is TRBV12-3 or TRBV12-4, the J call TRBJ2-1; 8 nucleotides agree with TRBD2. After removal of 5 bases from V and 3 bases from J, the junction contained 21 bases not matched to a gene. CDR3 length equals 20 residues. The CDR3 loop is CASSIAAASTLADFYNEQFF. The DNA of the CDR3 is TGTGCCAGCAGTATCGCCGCAGCCAGCACACTAGCGGACTTCTACAATGAGCAGTTCTTC.

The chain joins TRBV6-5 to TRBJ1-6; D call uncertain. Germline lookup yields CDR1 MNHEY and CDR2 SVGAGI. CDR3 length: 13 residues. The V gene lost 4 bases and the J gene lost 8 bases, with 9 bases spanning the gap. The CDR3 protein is CASSSQRHSPLHF. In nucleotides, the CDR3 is TGTGCCAGCAGTTCCCAAAGGCATTCACCCCTCCACTTT.

The CDR3 nucleotides read TGCAGTGCTGAGGACCGGGACACCAATGAGCAGTTCTTC. This translates into CSAEDRDTNEQFF. The rearrangement uses TRBV20-1 and TRBJ2-1; the D gene is possibly TRBD1 (6 bases). Germline V CDR1 and CDR2: DFQATT, SNEGSKA (reference sequence). The CDR3 totals 13 residues. V was clipped by 5 bases and J by 6 bases, with 14 bases between them.

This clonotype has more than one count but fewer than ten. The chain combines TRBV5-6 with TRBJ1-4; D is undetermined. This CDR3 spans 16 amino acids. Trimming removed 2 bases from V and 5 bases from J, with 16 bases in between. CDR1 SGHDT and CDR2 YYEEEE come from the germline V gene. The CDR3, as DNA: TGTGCCAGCAGCTTCTCAAGCCCGGGTTTGAATGAAAAACTGTTTTTT. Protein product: CASSFSSPGLNEKLFF.

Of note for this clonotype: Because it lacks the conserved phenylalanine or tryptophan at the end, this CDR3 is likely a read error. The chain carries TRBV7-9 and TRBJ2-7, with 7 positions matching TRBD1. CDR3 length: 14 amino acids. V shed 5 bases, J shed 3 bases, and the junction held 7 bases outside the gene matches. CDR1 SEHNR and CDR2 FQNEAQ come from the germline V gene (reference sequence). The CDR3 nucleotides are TGTGCCAGCAGCCTGACAGGGAGAGACTACGAGCAGTACTTA. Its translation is CASSLTGRDYEQYL.

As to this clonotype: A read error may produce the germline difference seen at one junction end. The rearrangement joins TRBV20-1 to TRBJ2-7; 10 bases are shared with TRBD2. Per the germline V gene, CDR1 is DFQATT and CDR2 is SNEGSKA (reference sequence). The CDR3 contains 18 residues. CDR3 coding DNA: TGCTGTGCTCTGCACATTCCTCTTAGCGGGAGGAACTCCTACGAGCAGTACTTC. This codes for CCALHIPLSGRNSYEQYF.

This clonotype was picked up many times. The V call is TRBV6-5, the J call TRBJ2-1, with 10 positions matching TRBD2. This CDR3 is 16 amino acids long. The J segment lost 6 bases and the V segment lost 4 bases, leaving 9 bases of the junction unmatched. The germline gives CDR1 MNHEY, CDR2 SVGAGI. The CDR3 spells CASSLSGTSASNEQFF. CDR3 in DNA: TGTGCCAGCAGTTTATCCGGGACTAGCGCTTCCAATGAGCAGTTCTTC.